This T cell receptor beta chain is drawn from a study of cytomegalovirus exposure and HLA in healthy donors. Study information: HLA-typed donors were the source of 83 million or so unique TCRs held in an early data release.

The primer mix had 60 Vbeta and 13 Jbeta primers. Here immunoSEQ multiplex PCR was the method, and the copy in TCRdb shows in-frame clones only, minus some. The sample includes hundreds of thousands of clones, around 80% of them seen just once. CDR1 and CDR2 (germline): MDHEN, SYDVKM. Trimming removed 5 bases from V and 6 bases from J; junction bases left unmatched: 13. This CDR3 is built from 15 residues. Note on this clone: The antigen remains undetermined.

Study-level findings and limits: The study flagged roughly 160 TCR beta chains as cytomegalovirus-associated.

The source is a woman aged 40 to 49 in good health and CMV-seronegative. The sequenced material came from PBMCs. The rearrangement links TRBV28 to TRBJ2-7, with 7 nucleotides matching TRBD1. Here the CDR3 reads CASSEPGTVRFEQYF. CDR3 coding DNA: TGTGCCAGCAGTGAGCCCGGGACAGTGCGCTTCGAGCAGTACTTC.